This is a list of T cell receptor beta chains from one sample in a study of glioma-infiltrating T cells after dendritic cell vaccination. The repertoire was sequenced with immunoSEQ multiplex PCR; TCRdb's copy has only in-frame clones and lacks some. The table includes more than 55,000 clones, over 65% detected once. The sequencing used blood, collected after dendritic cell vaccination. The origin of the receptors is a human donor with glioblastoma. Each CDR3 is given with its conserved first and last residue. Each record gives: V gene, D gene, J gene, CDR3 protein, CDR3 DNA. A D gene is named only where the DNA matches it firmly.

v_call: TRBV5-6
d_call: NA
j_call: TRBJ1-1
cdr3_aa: CASSPTGPNTEAFF
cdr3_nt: TGTGCCAGCAGCCCTACAGGGCCTAACACTGAAGCTTTCTTT

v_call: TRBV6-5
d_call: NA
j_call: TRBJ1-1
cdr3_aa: CASSYSLRNTEAFF
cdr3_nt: TGTGCCAGCAGTTACTCCCTGAGGAACACTGAAGCTTTCTTT

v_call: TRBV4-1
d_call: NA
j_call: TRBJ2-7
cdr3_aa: CASSQAQTQSPYEQYF
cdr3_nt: TGCGCCAGCAGCCAAGCCCAGACACAGTCCCCCTACGAGCAGTACTTC

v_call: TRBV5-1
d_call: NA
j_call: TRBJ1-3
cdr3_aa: CASSLEAGTGNTIYF
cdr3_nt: TGCGCCAGCAGCTTGGAGGCAGGGACTGGAAACACCATATATTTT

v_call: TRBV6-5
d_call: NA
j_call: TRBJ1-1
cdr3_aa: CASSSGTEAFF
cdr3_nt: TGTGCCAGCAGTTCCGGGACAGAAGCTTTCTTT

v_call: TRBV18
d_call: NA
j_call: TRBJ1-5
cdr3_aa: CASSPGTGPNQPQHF
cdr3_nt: TGTGCCAGCTCACCAGGCACAGGGCCTAATCAGCCCCAGCATTTT

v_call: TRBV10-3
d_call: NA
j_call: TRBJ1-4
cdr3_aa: CATSGTNEKLFF
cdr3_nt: TGTGCCACGTCCGGGACTAATGAAAAACTGTTTTTT

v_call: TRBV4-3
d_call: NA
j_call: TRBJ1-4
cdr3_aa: CASSQEGVRTNEKLFF
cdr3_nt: TGCGCCAGCAGCCAAGAAGGAGTCAGAACTAATGAAAAACTGTTTTTT

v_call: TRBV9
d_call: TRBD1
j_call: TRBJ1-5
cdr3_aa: CASSLGGGQGNQPQHF
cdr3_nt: TGTGCCAGCAGTCTAGGGGGGGGACAGGGGAATCAGCCCCAGCATTTT

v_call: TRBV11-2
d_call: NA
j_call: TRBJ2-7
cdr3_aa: CASSLGTYEQYF
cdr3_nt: TGTGCCAGCAGCTTAGGTACCTACGAGCAGTACTTC

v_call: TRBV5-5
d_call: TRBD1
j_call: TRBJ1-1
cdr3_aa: CASSQTLDRATEAFF
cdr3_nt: TGTGCCAGCAGCCAAACCCTGGACAGGGCCACTGAAGCTTTCTTT

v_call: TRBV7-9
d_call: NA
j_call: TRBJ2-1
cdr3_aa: CASSLLSGTDNEQFF
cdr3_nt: TGTGCCAGCAGCCTCCTATCGGGGACTGACAATGAGCAGTTCTTC

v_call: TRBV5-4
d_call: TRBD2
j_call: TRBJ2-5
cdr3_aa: CASSLPTGSGTSSETQYF
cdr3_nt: TGTGCCAGCAGCTTACCAACAGGCTCCGGGACTAGCTCGGAGACCCAGTACTTC

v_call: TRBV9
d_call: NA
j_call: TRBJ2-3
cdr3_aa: CASSATGYTDTQYF
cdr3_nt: TGTGCCAGCAGCGCGACAGGATACACAGATACGCAGTATTTT

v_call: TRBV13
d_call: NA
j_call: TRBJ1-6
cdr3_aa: CASSLAEGSSPLHF
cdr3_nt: TGTGCCAGCAGCTTAGCTGAGGGAAGCTCACCCCTCCACTTT

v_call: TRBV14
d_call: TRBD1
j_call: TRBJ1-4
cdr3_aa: CASSQYRGVREKLFF
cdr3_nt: TGTGCCAGCAGCCAGTACAGGGGTGTTCGGGAAAAACTGTTTTTT

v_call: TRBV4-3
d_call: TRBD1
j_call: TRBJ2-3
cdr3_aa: CASSQGQGAGTDTQYF
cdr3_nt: TGCGCCAGCAGCCAGGGACAGGGGGCTGGTACAGATACGCAGTATTTT

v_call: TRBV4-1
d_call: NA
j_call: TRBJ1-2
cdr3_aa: CASNQATGDYGYTF
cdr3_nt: TGCGCCAGCAATCAGGCGACGGGGGACTATGGCTACACCTTC

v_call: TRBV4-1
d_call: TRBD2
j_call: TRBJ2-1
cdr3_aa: CASSQTSGGDNEQFF
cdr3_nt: TGCGCCAGCAGCCAAACTAGCGGGGGAGACAATGAGCAGTTCTTC

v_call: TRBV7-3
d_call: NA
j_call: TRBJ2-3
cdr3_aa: CASSLTGASDTQYF
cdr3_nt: TGTGCCAGCAGCTTAACGGGGGCCTCGGATACGCAGTATTTT

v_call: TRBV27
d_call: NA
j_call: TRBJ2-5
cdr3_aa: CASSSGTLTYQETQYF
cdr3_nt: TGTGCCAGCAGTAGCGGGACACTTACGTACCAAGAGACCCAGTACTTC

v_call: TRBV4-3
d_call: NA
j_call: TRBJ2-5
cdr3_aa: CASSQAGEETQYF
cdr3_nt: TGCGCCAGCAGCCAAGCAGGGGAAGAGACCCAGTACTTC

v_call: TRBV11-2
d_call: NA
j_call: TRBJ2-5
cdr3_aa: CASSLSPGETQYF
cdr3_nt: TGTGCCAGCAGCTTATCCCCCGGAGAGACCCAGTACTTC

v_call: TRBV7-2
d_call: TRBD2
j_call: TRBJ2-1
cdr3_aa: CASSWVAGDAYNEQFF
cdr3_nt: TGTGCCAGCAGCTGGGTTGCGGGAGACGCGTACAATGAGCAGTTCTTC

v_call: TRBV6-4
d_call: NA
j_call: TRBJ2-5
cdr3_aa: CASSVRGGETQYF
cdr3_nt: TGTGCCAGCAGTGTTAGGGGAGGAGAGACCCAGTACTTC

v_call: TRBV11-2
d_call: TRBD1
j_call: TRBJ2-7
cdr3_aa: CASKTGYEQYF
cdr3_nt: TGTGCCAGCAAGACAGGGTACGAGCAGTACTTC

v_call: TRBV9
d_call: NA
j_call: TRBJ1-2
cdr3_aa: CASSPAGGVAYGYTF
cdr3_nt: TGTGCCAGCAGCCCAGCTGGGGGGGTGGCTTATGGCTACACCTTC

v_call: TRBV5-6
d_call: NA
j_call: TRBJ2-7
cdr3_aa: CASGVIQGEQYF
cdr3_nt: TGTGCCAGCGGCGTGATACAGGGCGAGCAGTACTTC

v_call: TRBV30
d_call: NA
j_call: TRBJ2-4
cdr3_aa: CAWSRQDGKGDIQYF
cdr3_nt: TGTGCCTGGAGTAGACAGGACGGGAAAGGGGACATTCAGTACTTC

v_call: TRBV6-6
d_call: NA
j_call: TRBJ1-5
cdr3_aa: CASSYLGESNQPQHF
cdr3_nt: TGTGCCAGCAGTTACTTAGGGGAAAGCAATCAGCCCCAGCATTTT